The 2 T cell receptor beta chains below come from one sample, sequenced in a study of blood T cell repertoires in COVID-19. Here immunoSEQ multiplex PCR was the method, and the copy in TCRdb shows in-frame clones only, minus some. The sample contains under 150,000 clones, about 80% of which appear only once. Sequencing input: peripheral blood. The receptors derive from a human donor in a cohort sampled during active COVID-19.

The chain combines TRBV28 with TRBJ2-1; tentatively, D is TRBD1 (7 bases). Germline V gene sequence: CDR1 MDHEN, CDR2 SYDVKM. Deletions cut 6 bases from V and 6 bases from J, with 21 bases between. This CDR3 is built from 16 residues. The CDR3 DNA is TGTGCCAGCAGCAGGAGGGGGCTAGTCTCTTTCAATGAGCAGTTCTTC. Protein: CASSRRGLVSFNEQFF. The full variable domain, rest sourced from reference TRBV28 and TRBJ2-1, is DVKVTQSSRYLVKRTGEKVFLECVQDMDHENMFWYRQDPGLGLRLIYFSYDVKMKEKGDIPEGYSVSREKKERFSLILESASTNQTSMYLCASSRRGLVSFNEQFFGPGTRLTVL.

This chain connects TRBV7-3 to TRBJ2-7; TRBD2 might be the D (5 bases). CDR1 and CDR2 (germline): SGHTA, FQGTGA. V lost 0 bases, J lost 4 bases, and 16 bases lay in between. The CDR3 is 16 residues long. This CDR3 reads CASSLTSGMAPYEQYF. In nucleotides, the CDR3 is TGTGCCAGCAGCTTAACGTCGGGGATGGCGCCATACGAGCAGTACTTC.